The next 32 T cell receptor beta chains were all read from a single sample in a study of blood T cell repertoires in COVID-19. Method: immunoSEQ multiplex PCR; TCRdb's copy keeps in-frame clones and lacks some. The sample carries over 85,000 clones, approximately 92% recorded once. The sequenced sample was peripheral blood. The receptors were gathered from a man aged 18 to 30 with acute or convalescent COVID-19.

The gene calls are TRBV20-1 and TRBJ2-5; D is ambiguous. With 6 bases removed from V and 3 bases from J, the gap between germline ends came to 5 bases. The CDR3 runs to 10 residues. In germline, CDR1 is DFQATT, CDR2 SNEGSKA (reference sequence). The CDR3 sequence: CSARKETQYF. CDR3 DNA sequence: TGCAGTGCCAGGAAAGAGACCCAGTACTTC.

This chain connects TRBV6-1 to TRBJ2-3; TRBD2 agrees at 12 bases. CDR1 and CDR2 from the germline V gene are MNHNS and SASEGT. The J segment lost 0 bases and the V segment lost 3 bases, leaving 10 bases of the junction unmatched. The CDR3 is 19 amino acids. The CDR3 DNA reads as TGTGCCAGCAGTGACCGCCTAGCGGGGGGGATATTTAGCACAGATACGCAGTATTTT. Its translation: CASSDRLAGGIFSTDTQYF.

V is TRBV12-3 or TRBV12-4 and J is TRBJ2-5, with a tentative D call TRBD2 (6 bases). The V end was cut by 8 bases, the J end by 1 base, with 8 bases between. This CDR3 comprises 12 residues. CDR3 DNA: TGTGCCAGCGGGGACTTCCAAGAGACCCAGTACTTC. Its protein is CASGDFQETQYF.

This clone is a singleton in its sample. The chain uses TRBV5-4 and TRBJ1-1; 8 bases fit TRBD1. V shed 4 bases, J shed 3 bases, and the junction held 5 bases outside the gene matches. The germline gives CDR1 SGHNT, CDR2 YYREEE (reference sequence). The CDR3 loop spans 14 amino acids. The CDR3 sequence is CASSDRGSYTEAFF. The CDR3 DNA follows: TGTGCCAGCAGCGACAGGGGATCGTACACTGAAGCTTTCTTT.

The chain carries TRBV18 and TRBJ2-6; possibly TRBD1 for D (5 bases). The germline gives CDR1 KGHSH, CDR2 LQKENI. There are 17 residues in the CDR3. The V and J ends lost 5 bases and 0 bases respectively, with 14 bases between them. This CDR3 reads CASSKGQSLSGANVLTF. The DNA for the CDR3 is TGTGCCAGCTCAAAGGGGCAGTCCCTCTCTGGGGCCAACGTCCTGACTTTC.

The chain combines TRBV7-8 with TRBJ2-1; D might be TRBD2 (5 bases). Germline V CDR1 and CDR2: SGHVS, FQNEAQ. Trimming cost V 4 bases and J 2 bases, with 9 bases left between them. The CDR3 runs 14 residues. CDR3 amino acids: CASSSERTYNEQFF. CDR3 in DNA: TGTGCCAGCAGCTCAGAGCGGACCTACAATGAGCAGTTCTTC. Full variable domain (rest looked up from reference TRBV7-8 and TRBJ2-1): GAGVSQSPRYKVAKRGQDVALRCDPISGHVSLFWYQQALGQGPEFLTYFQNEAQLDKSGLPSDRFFAERPEGSVSTLKIQRTQQEDSAVYLCASSSERTYNEQFFGPGTRLTVL.

The chain combines TRBV9 with TRBJ1-2; tentative D call: TRBD1 (5 bases). CDR3 length: 10 amino acids. V gave up 6 bases and J gave up 6 bases, with 6 bases separating them. CDR1 and CDR2 from the germline V gene are SGDLS and YYNGEE. The CDR3 here is CASKQDGYTF. The CDR3 nucleotides read TGTGCCAGCAAACAGGATGGCTACACCTTC. The full variable domain, with the rest looked up from reference TRBV9 and TRBJ1-2, is DSGVTQTPKHLITATGQRVTLRCSPRSGDLSVYWYQQSLDQGLQFLIQYYNGEERAKGNILERFSAQQFPDLHSELNLSSLELGDSALYFCASKQDGYTFGSGTRLTVV.

The chain uses TRBV10-3 and TRBJ1-2, with 8 bases identical to TRBD1. Germline trimming cut 0 bases from V and 3 bases from J; bases unmatched to any gene: 3. Germline-derived CDR1 and CDR2 are ENHRY and SYGVKD. This CDR3 spans 15 amino acids. The CDR3 sequence: CAISESTGADYGYTF. Written as DNA, the CDR3 is TGTGCCATCAGTGAGTCGACAGGGGCGGACTATGGCTACACCTTC.

This clone was observed once. The chain links TRBV5-1 to TRBJ1-3, with D maybe TRBD1 (5 bases). Germline loops: CDR1 SGHRS, CDR2 YFSETQ. The CDR3 totals 14 residues. V lost 4 bases, J lost 3 bases, and 11 bases lay in between. The CDR3 nucleotides are TGCGCCAGCAGCGTCGGGGGGGATGGAAACACCATATATTTT. Amino acids: CASSVGGDGNTIYF.

The chain carries TRBV7-9 and TRBJ2-5; TRBD2 matches 8 bases. There are 16 residues in the CDR3. CDR1 is SEHNR and CDR2 is FQNEAQ in the germline V gene (reference sequence). J lost 5 bases, V lost 0 bases, and 8 bases had no gene match. In DNA form, the CDR3 reads TGTGCCAGCAGCTTAGCGTTGAGCGGGAGAGGTGAGACCCAGTACTTC. Translation gives CASSLALSGRGETQYF.

The chain has TRBV7-2 and TRBJ2-7, with D unresolved. Trimming shortened V by 2 bases and J by 7 bases, and 15 bases separated the two germline ends. The CDR3 extends over 14 amino acids. CDR1 and CDR2 (germline): SGHTA, FQGNSA. The CDR3 coding sequence is TGTGCCAGCAGCTTACTCTCCACTGAATGGGAGCAGTACTTC. This sequence encodes CASSLLSTEWEQYF.

The gene calls are TRBV14 and TRBJ2-2, with D perhaps TRBD1 (5 bases). The CDR3 consists of 18 residues. V was pared by 0 bases and J by 6 bases, with 20 bases between. CDR1 and CDR2 from the germline V gene are SGHDN and FVKESK. CDR3 amino acids: CASSQETGFLRRAGELFF. The CDR3 DNA is TGTGCCAGCAGCCAAGAAACCGGGTTCCTACGCAGGGCCGGGGAGCTGTTTTTT. The entire variable domain, with the rest obtained from reference TRBV14 and TRBJ2-2, is as follows: EAGVTQFPSHSVIEKGQTVTLRCDPISGHDNLYWYRRVMGKEIKFLLHFVKESKQDESGMPNNRFLAERTGGTYSTLKVQPAELEDSGVYFCASSQETGFLRRAGELFFGEGSRLTVL.

In its sample, this clone was seen a few times. The J gene is TRBJ1-5, the V gene TRBV18; no definite D call. Per the germline V gene, CDR1 is KGHSH and CDR2 is LQKENI. V was shortened by 0 bases and J by 3 bases, with 15 bases between the two germline ends. The CDR3 has 17 amino acids. CDR3 bases: TGTGCCAGCTCACCACCCCGTAGTCAGGATCCCAATCAGCCCCAGCATTTT. Protein product: CASSPPRSQDPNQPQHF.

This clone has only a few counts. The genes are TRBV7-6 and TRBJ1-3, with a tentative D call TRBD1 (6 bases). With 4 bases removed from V and 4 bases from J, the gap between germline ends came to 17 bases. Germline V gene sequence: CDR1 SGHVS, CDR2 FNYEAQ. This CDR3 spans 16 amino acids. CDR3 DNA: TGTGCCAGCAGCTCCTACAGGGATGGTTCGGGAAACACCATATATTTT. It encodes CASSSYRDGSGNTIYF. Filled out from reference TRBV7-6 and TRBJ1-3, the complete variable domain reads GAGVSQSPRYKVTKRGQDVALRCDPISGHVSLYWYRQALGQGPEFLTYFNYEAQQDKSGLPNDRFSAERPEGSISTLTIQRTEQRDSAMYRCASSSYRDGSGNTIYFGEGSWLTVV.

By sample share, this clone is medium-sized. This CDR3 reads CASSERLTSGRASSDYNEQFF. The CDR3 DNA is TGCGCCAGCAGTGAGCGGTTGACTAGCGGGAGGGCCTCTTCAGACTACAATGAGCAGTTCTTC. The chain links TRBV10-1 to TRBJ2-1, with TRBD2 identical over 14 bases. There are 21 residues in the CDR3. V shed 2 bases and J 3 bases; nucleotides not matched to a gene: 15. The germline CDR1 and CDR2 sequences are WNHNN and SYGVQD (reference sequence).

The chain links TRBV6-5 to TRBJ2-7, with no clear D. Germline V gene data show CDR1 as MNHEY and CDR2 as SVGAGI. This CDR3 contains 14 residues. The germline V and J ends were trimmed by 6 bases and 0 bases, with 12 bases remaining between them. This CDR3 is CASSRDWSSYEQYF. The CDR3 DNA reads TGTGCCAGCAGCCGCGACTGGAGCTCCTACGAGCAGTACTTC.

The J gene is TRBJ2-7, the V gene TRBV4-1, with 8 bases that match TRBD2. The CDR3 length is 16 residues. Germline lookup yields CDR1 MGHRA and CDR2 YSYEKL. V gave up 7 bases and J gave up 3 bases; unmatched junction bases: 14. The CDR3, as DNA: TGCGCCAGCACCCCAGCACCGGGACTAGGAATCTACGAGCAGTACTTC. Protein: CASTPAPGLGIYEQYF.

This clone was counted a single time. The chain uses TRBV2 and TRBJ2-3; 11 bases are shared with TRBD2. CDR1 is SNHLY and CDR2 is FYNNEI in the germline V gene. This CDR3 is 16 amino acids long. The ends lost 5 bases at V and 5 bases at J; junction bases unmatched: 9. The CDR3 loop reads CASSTKTSGAGDTQYF. CDR3 in DNA: TGTGCCAGCAGTACTAAGACTAGCGGGGCTGGAGATACGCAGTATTTT.

The chain links TRBV2 to TRBJ2-1; a weak D match, TRBD1 (6 bases). From germline, CDR1 is SNHLY and CDR2 FYNNEI. There are 15 residues in the CDR3. The V end was cut by 2 bases, the J end by 6 bases, with 14 bases between. DNA of the CDR3: TGTGCCAGCAGTGAACCGGGGACACACGCCAATGAGCAGTTCTTC. Amino acid sequence: CASSEPGTHANEQFF.

V and J are TRBV3-1 (or the pseudogene TRBV3-2) and TRBJ1-1, with a tentative D call TRBD1 (5 bases). CDR1 is LGHDT, CDR2 YNNKEL, per germline (reference sequence). Trimming took 1 base from V and 1 from J, leaving 10 bases between them. CDR3 length: 15 amino acids. CDR3 region: CASSQVSRGNTEAFF. CDR3 in DNA: TGTGCCAGCAGCCAAGTCAGTAGGGGGAACACTGAAGCTTTCTTT.

The chain employs TRBV24-1 and TRBJ2-1, with D tentatively TRBD2 (6 bases). The CDR3 is 11 amino acids. V was cut by 3 bases and J by 13 bases, with 9 bases left in between. Germline CDR1 reads KGHDR; CDR2 reads SFDVKD. The CDR3 is CATSDGGGQFF. The CDR3 bases are TGTGCCACCAGTGATGGGGGAGGACAGTTCTTC.

This clone was seen a handful of times. CDR3 amino acids: CASSSGVSNQPQHF. In DNA form, the CDR3 reads TGTGCCAGCAGTTCCGGAGTCAGCAATCAGCCCCAGCATTTT. The chain combines TRBV7-6 with TRBJ1-5; D is undetermined. From germline, CDR1 is SGHVS and CDR2 FNYEAQ. The CDR3 is 14 residues long. V gave up 6 bases and J gave up 1 base, with 10 bases separating them.

The CDR3 coding sequence is TGTGCCAGCAGTGAAGGATTAGCGGGTTGGTACGAGCAGTACTTC. Protein product: CASSEGLAGWYEQYF. The rearrangement joins TRBV6-1 to TRBJ2-7; 7 bases align to TRBD2. V lost 1 base, J lost 4 bases, and 7 bases stayed unmatched. Germline V gene sequence: CDR1 MNHNS, CDR2 SASEGT. The CDR3 covers 15 residues.

The chain is built from TRBV30 and TRBJ1-5; D call uncertain. The CDR3 spans 13 residues. V dropped 0 bases and J dropped 3 bases, with 6 bases sitting between them. Germline CDR1 and CDR2: GTSNPN and SVGIG (reference sequence). For the CDR3, the DNA is TGTGCCTGGAGTGTTAGCTACAATCAGCCCCAGCATTTT. Amino acid sequence: CAWSVSYNQPQHF.

With respect to this clone: Within the sample, other DNA sequences also encode this same CDR3. The gene calls are TRBV7-9 and TRBJ1-2, with 8 nucleotides matching TRBD1. The CDR3 totals 13 residues. The V and J ends lost 5 bases and 5 bases, in that order; junction bases with no gene match: 4. Germline values: CDR1 SEHNR, CDR2 FQNEAQ (reference sequence). The CDR3 DNA is TGTGCCAGCAGCCCTACAGGGGGATATGGCTACACCTTC. Protein sequence: CASSPTGGYGYTF.

The rearrangement links TRBV6-1 to TRBJ1-2, with unresolved D. CDR1 is MNHNS, CDR2 SASEGT, per germline. The CDR3 consists of 13 residues. With 0 bases removed from V and 4 bases from J, the gap between germline ends came to 6 bases. CDR3 nucleotides: TGTGCCAGCAGTGAAGCGGGCATCTATGGCTACACCTTC. It is translated as CASSEAGIYGYTF.

The chain combines TRBV15 with TRBJ1-4, with D perhaps matching TRBD1 (5 bases). CDR3 length: 15 residues. Germline values: CDR1 LNHNV, CDR2 YYDKDF (reference sequence). V lost 2 bases and J lost 6, with 13 bases in between. DNA of the CDR3: TGTGCCACCAGCAGATCCCGTGGGGGGGATGAAAAACTGTTTTTT. This translates into CATSRSRGGDEKLFF.

V and J are TRBV6-1 and TRBJ1-2; TRBD1 is a possible D gene (6 bases). The CDR3 is 16 residues long. Deletions cut 0 bases from V and 8 bases from J, with 19 bases between. Germline lookup yields CDR1 MNHNS and CDR2 SASEGT. The CDR3 bases are TGTGCCAGCAGTGAAGCCCTTAGGGGGACATATTCCGGCTACACCTTC. Encoded protein: CASSEALRGTYSGYTF.

The V gene is TRBV27, the J gene TRBJ1-1, with 7 bases that match TRBD1. The length of the CDR3 is 14 residues. In germline, CDR1 is MNHEY, CDR2 SMNVEV (reference sequence). J lost 7 bases, V lost 6 bases, and 11 bases had no gene match. In nucleotides, the CDR3 is TGTGCCAGCAGCCAGGGACAGCCGCCGGTTGAAGCTTTCTTT. Residues: CASSQGQPPVEAFF.

This clone appeared once. The V and J genes are TRBV12-3 or TRBV12-4 and TRBJ1-2, with D perhaps matching TRBD1 (6 bases). This CDR3 is 12 amino acids long. Trimming cost V 3 bases and J 7 bases, with 9 bases left between them. The CDR3 DNA reads as TGTGCCAGCAGTTTTACAGGGTTTGGCTACACCTTC. As protein: CASSFTGFGYTF.

In its sample, this clone was seen a few times. The gene calls are TRBV29-1 and TRBJ2-1, with 12 bases that match TRBD2. In germline, CDR1 is SQVTM, CDR2 ANQGSEA. The junction had 7 bases not matched to a gene; V was cut back by 7 bases and J by 6 bases. This CDR3 region has 14 residues. The CDR3 nucleotides are TGCAGCGGACTACTAGCGGGAGGTCCCAATGAGCAGTTCTTC. Encoded protein: CSGLLAGGPNEQFF.

This clone was found a few times. This chain links TRBV5-1 with TRBJ2-3; 11 bases map to TRBD2. With 3 bases clipped from V and 3 bases from J, the junction kept 3 bases outside the gene matches. The CDR3 has 15 amino acids. Looked up from germline, CDR1 is SGHRS and CDR2 is YFSETQ. CDR3 sequence (DNA): TGCGCCAGCAGCTCCACTAGCGGGAGTACAGATACGCAGTATTTT. Protein sequence: CASSSTSGSTDTQYF.